Shown below are 17 T cell receptor beta chains from a single sample sequenced in a study of molecular identifiers for immune sequencing clone quantification. TCRdb independently ran MiXCR on the PCR reads; one entry per CDR3 protein. The sample gives some 650,000 distinct CDR3 sequences, 15% to 20% of which show up once; approximately 0.9% is in the top ten. The sample taken for sequencing was naive CD8+ T cells from blood, with Jurkat cell RNA spiked in. Specified subset: FACS-sorted CD8+CD4-CCR7+CD45RA+ naive T cells. The receptor source for this set is a human donor in good health. Some libraries in this study had Jurkat cell RNA spiked in.

This chain uses TRBV7-9 with TRBJ2-5; the match to TRBD2 covers 9 bases. Trimming removed 5 bases from V and 6 bases from J; junction bases left unmatched: 13. The germline CDR1 and CDR2 sequences are SEHNR and FQNEAQ (reference sequence). This CDR3 has 16 residues. CDR3 residues: CASSPSPSGVLKTQYF. In DNA form, the CDR3 reads TGTGCCAGCAGCCCCTCCCCTAGCGGGGTGTTAAAGACCCAGTACTTC.

The gene calls are TRBV12-3 or TRBV12-4 and TRBJ2-2, with 8 bases fitting TRBD1. V dropped 7 bases and J dropped 4; count of bases not matched to a gene: 5. The CDR3 extends over 14 amino acids. CDR3 region: CASTPDRATGELFF. The CDR3 DNA is TGTGCCAGCACCCCGGACAGGGCCACCGGGGAGCTGTTTTTT.

CDR3 sequence (DNA): TGCGCCAGCAGCCTCATGGGTCTATCCTACAATGAGCAGTTCTTC. Its translation: CASSLMGLSYNEQFF. This chain uses TRBV4-3 with TRBJ2-1, with no clear D. This CDR3 is 15 amino acids long. The germline V gene has CDR1 LGHNA and CDR2 YSLEER. Trimming left V 4 bases short and J 1 base short, with 11 bases between.

Comments on this clonotype: With a much larger clone just one base away, this may be a read error. No conserved phenylalanine or tryptophan ends this CDR3, so it is likely a read error. This rearrangement joins TRBV19 to TRBJ1-4; D not resolved. V shed 1 base and J shed 0 bases, with 6 bases lying between them. Germline V gives CDR1 LNHDA, CDR2 SQIVND (reference sequence). The CDR3 has 15 amino acids. CDR3: CASSIGGATNEKLFL. The CDR3, as DNA: TGTGCCAGTAGTATAGGAGGAGCAACTAATGAAAAACTGTTTCTT.

This clonotype has ten or more counts. The CDR3 sequence: CSARQDYEQYF. The CDR3 bases are TGCAGTGCTAGACAGGATTACGAGCAGTACTTC. The rearrangement joins TRBV20-1 to TRBJ2-7; D call uncertain. Trimming stripped 2 bases from V and 4 bases from J, with 6 bases between. This CDR3 spans 11 amino acids. The germline CDR1 and CDR2 sequences are DFQATT and SNEGSKA (reference sequence).

This clonotype was counted only a few times. CDR3: CASNRPGAYEQYF. The CDR3 DNA follows: TGTGCCAGCAACCGGCCTGGGGCCTACGAGCAGTACTTC. V and J are TRBV19 and TRBJ2-7; the D is unclear. The CDR3 has 13 residues. Germline assignment: CDR1 LNHDA and CDR2 SQIVND (reference sequence). Trimming pared 9 bases from V and 2 bases from J, leaving 14 bases between.

Of note for this clonotype: A much larger clone lies a single base off, so this may be a read error. This rearrangement joins TRBV6-6 to TRBJ2-7; 8 bases line up with TRBD2. The length of the CDR3 is 14 residues. Germline values: CDR1 MNHNY, CDR2 SVGAGI (reference sequence). After removal of 7 bases from V and 9 bases from J, the junction contained 14 bases not matched to a gene. The CDR3 spells CASTEGSGSSGQYF. The CDR3, as DNA: TGTGCCAGCACCGAAGGGAGCGGGAGTAGCGGGCAGTACTTC.

This clonotype appeared many times. The J gene is TRBJ1-5, the V gene TRBV14, with D possibly matching TRBD1 (5 bases). Germline CDR1 is SGHDN and CDR2 is FVKESK. V lost 0 bases and J lost 5, with 11 bases in between. This CDR3 has 15 residues. CDR3 protein: CASSQDEGFHQPQHF. The CDR3, as DNA: TGTGCCAGCAGCCAAGATGAGGGGTTTCATCAGCCCCAGCATTTT.

This clonotype was seen many times. The V call is TRBV11-2, the J call TRBJ2-3, with TRBD2 as a possible D gene (5 bases). The CDR3 has 13 amino acids. With 2 bases removed from V and 9 bases from J, the gap between germline ends came to 12 bases. The germline gives CDR1 SGHAT, CDR2 FQNNGV. DNA for the CDR3: TGTGCCAGCAGCTTACATAGCGAGGGCACGCAGTATTTT. It translates to CASSLHSEGTQYF.

This clonotype was detected only a few times. The chain has TRBV11-2 and TRBJ1-4; D is perhaps TRBD1 (5 bases). Trimming took off 1 base at V and 7 bases at J, with 13 bases between the two ends. The germline gives CDR1 SGHAT, CDR2 FQNNGV. The CDR3 covers 15 residues. The CDR3 spells CASSLVWRGVEKLFF. In nucleotides, the CDR3 is TGTGCCAGCAGCTTAGTGTGGAGGGGAGTTGAAAAACTGTTTTTT.

Remarks on this clonotype: One end of the junction fails to match germline, which may point to a read error. This chain connects TRBV6-2 or TRBV6-3 to TRBJ1-5; TRBD1 is a possible D gene (5 bases). Germline CDR1 is MNHEY and CDR2 is SVGEGT. The CDR3 spans 15 residues. In DNA form, the CDR3 reads TGTGCCAGCAGTTACTCGACAGACAGCAATCAGTCCCAGCATTTT. This codes for CASSYSTDSNQSQHF.

This chain uses TRBV6-2 or TRBV6-3 with TRBJ1-5; D uncertain. Germline values: CDR1 MNHEY, CDR2 SVGEGT. The length of the CDR3 is 13 residues. Between the trimmed V and J ends, which lost 4 bases and 6 bases, there was a span of 10 bases. The CDR3 DNA reads TGTGCCAGCAGTTTTTGGACTGGTCAGCCCCAGCATTTT. Translation gives CASSFWTGQPQHF.

This clonotype occurred a few times. The V call is TRBV20-1, the J call TRBJ2-7; D not resolved. V gave up 6 bases and J gave up 1 base, with 13 bases separating them. The CDR3 extends over 13 amino acids. Germline V lookup: CDR1 DFQATT, CDR2 SNEGSKA (reference sequence). The CDR3 nucleotides read TGCAGTGCCGACCCGGACGTTTCCTACGAGCAGTACTTC. It translates to CSADPDVSYEQYF.

This clonotype was picked up a small number of times. The CDR3 DNA sequence: TGTGCCAGCACTCCTGAGCAGTCCCTAGGGATGAACACTGAAGCTTTCTTT. Translating it yields CASTPEQSLGMNTEAFF. The chain employs TRBV28 and TRBJ1-1; D is undetermined. The ends were cut back, 7 bases at V and 0 bases at J, with 21 bases in the middle. Germline-derived CDR1 and CDR2 are MDHEN and SYDVKM. The CDR3 is made up of 17 amino acids.

This clonotype was counted ten times or more. This chain connects TRBV7-9 to TRBJ2-7; TRBD2 matches at 16 bases. Germline CDR1 is SEHNR and CDR2 is FQNEAQ (reference sequence). CDR3 length: 17 amino acids. V was clipped by 7 bases and J by 5 bases; unmatched bases: 11. This chain's CDR3 is CASNLGLAGGPVHEQYF. CDR3 DNA: TGTGCCAGCAATCTGGGACTAGCGGGAGGGCCGGTTCACGAGCAGTACTTC.

To note about this clonotype: A much larger clonotype is one base distant, so this may be a read error. The rearrangement joins TRBV28 to TRBJ2-3, with 7 bases that match TRBD1. The CDR3 extends over 16 amino acids. CDR1 MDHEN and CDR2 SYDVKM come from the germline V gene. The CDR3 reads CACRQSGTDFTDTQYF. The CDR3 DNA sequence: TGTGCCTGCAGACAATCGGGGACAGACTTCACAGATACGCAGTATTTT.

The V gene is TRBV5-4, the J gene TRBJ2-7; D perhaps matches TRBD1 (5 bases). Germline V lookup: CDR1 SGHNT, CDR2 YYREEE (reference sequence). V was clipped by 0 bases and J by 6 bases, with 16 bases between them. The CDR3 covers 15 residues. CDR3 protein: CASSLGQGGTGEQYF. The DNA for the CDR3 is TGTGCCAGCAGCTTGGGCCAGGGTGGTACTGGCGAGCAGTACTTC.